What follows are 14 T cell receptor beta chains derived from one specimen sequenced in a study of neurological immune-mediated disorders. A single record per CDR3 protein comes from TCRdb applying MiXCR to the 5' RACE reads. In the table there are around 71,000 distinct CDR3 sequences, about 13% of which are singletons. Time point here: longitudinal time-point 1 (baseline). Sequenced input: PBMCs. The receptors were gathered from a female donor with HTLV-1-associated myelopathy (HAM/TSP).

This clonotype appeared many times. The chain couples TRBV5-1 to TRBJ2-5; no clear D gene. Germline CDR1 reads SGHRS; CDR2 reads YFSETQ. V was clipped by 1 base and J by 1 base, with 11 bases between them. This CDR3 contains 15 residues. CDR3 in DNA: TGCGCCAGCAGCTTGCAAGGACGCATCCAAGAGACCCAGTACTTC. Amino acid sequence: CASSLQGRIQETQYF.

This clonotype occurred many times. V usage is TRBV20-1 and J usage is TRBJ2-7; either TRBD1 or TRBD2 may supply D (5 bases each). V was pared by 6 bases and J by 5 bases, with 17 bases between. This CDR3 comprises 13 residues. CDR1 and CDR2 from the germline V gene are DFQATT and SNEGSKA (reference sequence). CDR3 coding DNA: TGCAGTGCCCGGGTAGAGGGGCTTCACGAGCAGTACTTC. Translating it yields CSARVEGLHEQYF.

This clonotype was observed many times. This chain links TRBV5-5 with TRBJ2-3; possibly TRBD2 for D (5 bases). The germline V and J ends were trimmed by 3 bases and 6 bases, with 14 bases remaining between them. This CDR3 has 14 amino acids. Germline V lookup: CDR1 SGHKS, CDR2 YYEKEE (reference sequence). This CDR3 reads CASSSTRAGDTQYF. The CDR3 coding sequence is TGTGCCAGCAGCTCGACGAGGGCCGGGGATACGCAGTATTTT.

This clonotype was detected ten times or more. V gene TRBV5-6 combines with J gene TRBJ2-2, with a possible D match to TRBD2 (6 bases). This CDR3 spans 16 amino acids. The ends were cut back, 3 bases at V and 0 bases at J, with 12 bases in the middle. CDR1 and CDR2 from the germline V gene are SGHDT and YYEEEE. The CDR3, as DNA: TGTGCCAGCAGCTCCATAGCGGACGCGAACACCGGGGAGCTGTTTTTT. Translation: CASSSIADANTGELFF.

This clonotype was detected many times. CDR3 in DNA: TGTGCCAGCAGTTTATCGGGGCGGGGGGGCCAAGAGACCCAGTACTTC. It yields the protein CASSLSGRGGQETQYF. The chain combines TRBV27 with TRBJ2-5; 9 positions match TRBD2. After removal of 0 bases from V and 1 base from J, the junction contained 3 bases not matched to a gene. CDR3 length: 16 amino acids. The germline gives CDR1 MNHEY, CDR2 SMNVEV (reference sequence).

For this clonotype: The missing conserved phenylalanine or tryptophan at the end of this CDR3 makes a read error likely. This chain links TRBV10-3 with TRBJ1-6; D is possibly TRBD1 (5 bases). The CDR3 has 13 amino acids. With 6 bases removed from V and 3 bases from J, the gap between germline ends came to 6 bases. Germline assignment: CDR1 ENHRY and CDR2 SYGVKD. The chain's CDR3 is CAIRQDYNSPLHS. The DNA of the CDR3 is TGTGCCATCAGACAGGACTATAATTCACCCCTCCACTCT.

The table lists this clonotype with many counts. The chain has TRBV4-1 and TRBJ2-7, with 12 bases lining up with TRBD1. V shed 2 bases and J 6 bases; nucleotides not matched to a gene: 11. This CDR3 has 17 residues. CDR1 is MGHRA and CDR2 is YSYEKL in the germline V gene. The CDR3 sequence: CASSQRVPGQGAFEQYF. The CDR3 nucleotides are TGCGCCAGCAGCCAAAGGGTACCGGGACAGGGGGCTTTCGAGCAGTACTTC.

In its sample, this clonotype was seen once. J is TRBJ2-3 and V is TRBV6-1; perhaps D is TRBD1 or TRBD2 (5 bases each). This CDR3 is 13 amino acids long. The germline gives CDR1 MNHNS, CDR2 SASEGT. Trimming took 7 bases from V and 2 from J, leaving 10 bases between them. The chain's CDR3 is CASNPGTTDTQYF. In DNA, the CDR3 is TGTGCCAGCAATCCGGGGACCACAGATACGCAGTATTTT.

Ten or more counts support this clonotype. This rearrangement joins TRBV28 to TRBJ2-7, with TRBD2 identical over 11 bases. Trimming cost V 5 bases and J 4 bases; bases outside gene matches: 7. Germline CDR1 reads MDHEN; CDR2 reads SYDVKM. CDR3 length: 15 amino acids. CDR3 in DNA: TGTGCCAGCAGTGCCGCTAGCGGGGGGTTTTACGAGCAGTACTTC. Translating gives CASSAASGGFYEQYF.

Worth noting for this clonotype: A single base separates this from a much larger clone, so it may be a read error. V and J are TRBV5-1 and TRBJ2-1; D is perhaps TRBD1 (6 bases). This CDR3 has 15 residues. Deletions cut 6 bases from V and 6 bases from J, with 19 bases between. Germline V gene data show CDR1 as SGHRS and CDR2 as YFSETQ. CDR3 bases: TGCGCCAGCACCCCTCAAGGGGGACAAAGCAATGAGCAGTTCTTC. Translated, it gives CASTPQGGQSNEQFF.

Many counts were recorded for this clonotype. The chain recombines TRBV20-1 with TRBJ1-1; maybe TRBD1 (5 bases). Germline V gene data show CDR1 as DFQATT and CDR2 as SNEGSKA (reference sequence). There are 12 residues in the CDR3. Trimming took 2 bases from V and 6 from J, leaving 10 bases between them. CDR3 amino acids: CSARRGEAEAFF. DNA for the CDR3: TGCAGTGCTAGACGGGGGGAAGCTGAAGCTTTCTTT.

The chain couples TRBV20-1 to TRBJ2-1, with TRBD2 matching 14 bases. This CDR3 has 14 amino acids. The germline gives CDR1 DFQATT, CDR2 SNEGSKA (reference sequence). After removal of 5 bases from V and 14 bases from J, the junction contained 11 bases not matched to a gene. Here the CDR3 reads CSAETSGGASTEFF. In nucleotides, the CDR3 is TGCAGTGCTGAGACTAGCGGGGGGGCGAGTACGGAGTTCTTC.

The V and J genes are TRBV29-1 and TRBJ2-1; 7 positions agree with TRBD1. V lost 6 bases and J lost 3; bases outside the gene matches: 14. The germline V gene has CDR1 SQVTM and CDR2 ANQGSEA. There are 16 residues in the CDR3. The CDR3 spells CSVVGQALSLYNEQFF. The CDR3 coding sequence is TGCAGCGTGGTCGGACAGGCTTTAAGTCTCTACAATGAGCAGTTCTTC.

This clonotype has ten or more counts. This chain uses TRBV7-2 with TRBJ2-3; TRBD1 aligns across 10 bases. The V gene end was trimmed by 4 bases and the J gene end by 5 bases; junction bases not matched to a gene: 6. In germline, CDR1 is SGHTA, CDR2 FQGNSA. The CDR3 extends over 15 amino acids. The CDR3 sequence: CASSSGQGLLDTQYF. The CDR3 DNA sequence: TGTGCCAGCAGCTCGGGACAGGGGTTATTAGATACGCAGTATTTT.